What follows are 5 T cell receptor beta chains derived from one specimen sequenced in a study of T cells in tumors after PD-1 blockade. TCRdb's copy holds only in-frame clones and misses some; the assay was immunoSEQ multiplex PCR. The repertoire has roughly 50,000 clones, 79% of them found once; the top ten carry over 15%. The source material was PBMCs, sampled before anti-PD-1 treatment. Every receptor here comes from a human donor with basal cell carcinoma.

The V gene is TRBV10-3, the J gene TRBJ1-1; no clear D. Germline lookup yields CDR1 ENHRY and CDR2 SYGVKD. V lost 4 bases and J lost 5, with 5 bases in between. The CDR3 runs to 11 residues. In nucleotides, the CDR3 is TGTGCCATCAGTGTCGGGACTGAAGCTTTCTTT. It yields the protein CAISVGTEAFF.

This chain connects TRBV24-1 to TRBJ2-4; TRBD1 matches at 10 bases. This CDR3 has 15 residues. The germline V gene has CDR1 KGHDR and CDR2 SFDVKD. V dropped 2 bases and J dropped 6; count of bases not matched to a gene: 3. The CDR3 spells CATSDSDRGRNIQYF. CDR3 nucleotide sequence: TGTGCCACCAGTGATTCGGACAGGGGGAGAAACATTCAGTACTTC.

CDR3: CASSLAIDVGYTF. CDR3 DNA: TGTGCCAGCAGCTTAGCGATCGACGTTGGCTACACCTTC. V and J are TRBV7-2 and TRBJ1-2; D remains ambiguous. The germline V gene has CDR1 SGHTA and CDR2 FQGNSA. V was pared by 0 bases and J by 7 bases, with 9 bases between. The CDR3 covers 13 residues.

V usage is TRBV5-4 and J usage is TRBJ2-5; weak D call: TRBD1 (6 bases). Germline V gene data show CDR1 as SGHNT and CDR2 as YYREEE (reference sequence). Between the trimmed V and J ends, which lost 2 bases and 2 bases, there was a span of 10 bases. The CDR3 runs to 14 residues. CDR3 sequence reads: CASSLGTSQETQYF. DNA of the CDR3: TGTGCCAGCAGCTTAGGGACAAGTCAAGAGACCCAGTACTTC.

In DNA, the CDR3 is TGTGCCAGCTCACCACCGGGTGTGCCCCAGATCCGGCAGTACTTC. It translates to CASSPPGVPQIRQYF. This chain uses TRBV18 with TRBJ2-7; D remains unclear. The CDR3 spans 15 residues. V dropped 0 bases and J dropped 9 bases, with 18 bases sitting between them. Germline V gene sequence: CDR1 KGHSH, CDR2 LQKENI.